These T cell receptor beta chains were read from a single sample in a study of OX40 agonist ivuxolimab in advanced cancers. Here immunoSEQ multiplex PCR was the method, and the copy in TCRdb shows in-frame clones only, minus some. This sample has about 48,000 clones, with roughly 81% found just once. The sample consisted of CD4+ or CD8+ T cells sorted from blood, taken in a trial of the OX40 agonist ivuxolimab. All receptors derive from an adult with an advanced solid tumor such as melanoma, head and neck, liver or kidney cancer. Both conserved end residues are part of each CDR3. A D gene is named only where the DNA matches it firmly. Size values are once, few and many counts, or a class for expanded clones, and some rows have none.

NA	TRBD2	TRBV7-2	TRBJ2-7	CASSLIAGGSYEQYF	TGTGCCAGCAGCTTAATAGCGGGAGGCTCCTACGAGCAGTACTTC
NA	NA	TRBV7-8	TRBJ1-3	CASSVQASGNTIYF	TGTGCCAGCAGCGTACAGGCTTCTGGAAACACCATATATTTT
once	NA	TRBV11-2	TRBJ1-6	CASSLRAIISPLHF	TGTGCCAGCAGCTTACGGGCCATAATATCACCCCTCCACTTT
NA	NA	TRBV15	TRBJ1-1	CATSRGQTTTEAFF	TGTGCCACCAGCAGAGGACAGACAACGACTGAAGCTTTCTTT
NA	TRBD2	TRBV19	TRBJ2-3	CASSISPSGSRGSTDTQYF	TGTGCCAGTAGTATCTCTCCTAGCGGGAGTCGGGGTAGCACAGATACGCAGTATTTT
once	NA	TRBV15	TRBJ2-3	CATSRDFPGVGTDTQYF	TGTGCCACCAGCAGAGACTTCCCGGGAGTCGGCACAGATACGCAGTATTTT
NA	NA	TRBV13	TRBJ2-1	CASSLREEQFF	TGTGCCAGCAGCCTCCGGGAGGAGCAGTTCTTC
NA	TRBD2	TRBV4-1	TRBJ2-1	CASSQLKAGVAYNEQFF	TGCGCCAGCAGTCAACTGAAGGCGGGAGTGGCCTACAATGAGCAGTTCTTC
NA	NA	TRBV10-3	TRBJ1-6	CAINTVSFQDMNNSPLHF	TGTGCCATCAATACTGTGTCTTTCCAAGACATGAATAATTCACCCCTCCACTTT
large	TRBD1	TRBV10-2	TRBJ2-7	CASSQPTTGNYEQYF	TGCGCCAGCAGCCAACCCACGACAGGGAACTACGAGCAGTACTTC
NA	NA	TRBV15	TRBJ1-6	CATSRELDSPLHF	TGTGCCACCAGCAGGGAACTGGATTCACCCCTCCACTTT
once	NA	TRBV30	TRBJ1-5	CACDVGGQPNQPQHF	TGTGCCTGCGACGTAGGAGGACAACCAAATCAGCCCCAGCATTTT
once	NA	TRBV5-6	TRBJ2-5	CASSLEDTPWGETQYF	TGTGCCAGCAGCTTGGAGGACACTCCTTGGGGAGAGACCCAGTACTTC
NA	NA	TRBV19	TRBJ2-7	CASSAWSGSSYEQYF	TGTGCCAGTAGTGCCTGGTCAGGGAGCTCCTACGAGCAGTACTTC
NA	NA	TRBV27	TRBJ1-2	CASSHGRGTGSYGYTF	TGTGCCAGCAGTCACGGTAGGGGTACAGGGTCTTATGGCTACACCTTC
NA	NA	TRBV15	TRBJ2-1	CATSRDRNEQFF	TGTGCCACCAGCAGAGATAGGAATGAGCAGTTCTTC
NA	TRBD2	TRBV6-5	TRBJ2-3	CASSYGTSGTDTQYF	TGTGCCAGCAGTTACGGGACTAGCGGCACAGATACGCAGTATTTT
NA	NA	TRBV11-2	TRBJ1-2	CASSLDWGEGYTF	TGTGCCAGCAGCTTAGATTGGGGGGAAGGCTACACCTTC
few	NA	TRBV9	TRBJ1-1	CASSRENTEAFF	TGTGCCAGCAGCAGGGAAAACACTGAAGCTTTCTTT
NA	TRBD2	TRBV9	TRBJ2-1	CASSAGTSASSYNEQFF	TGTGCCAGCAGCGCCGGGACTAGCGCCAGCTCCTACAATGAGCAGTTCTTC
NA	TRBD2	TRBV7-9	TRBJ2-7	CASSWASGIRYEQYF	TGTGCCAGCAGCTGGGCTAGCGGGATACGCTACGAGCAGTACTTC
once	TRBD1	TRBV6-5	TRBJ1-2	CASSYSTQGYYGYTF	TGTGCCAGCAGTTACTCGACACAGGGGTACTATGGCTACACCTTC
NA	NA	TRBV4-3	TRBJ1-4	CASSQTNLGSTGGKLFF	TGCGCCAGCAGCCAAACAAACCTGGGCAGCACTGGGGGAAAACTGTTTTTT
NA	NA	TRBV2	TRBJ2-7	CASSEESLGVGGRQYF	TGTGCCAGCAGTGAAGAGTCACTCGGGGTCGGCGGACGGCAGTACTTC
NA	NA	TRBV5-1	TRBJ1-1	CASSSSGTVGTEAFF	TGCGCCAGCAGCAGCTCCGGGACGGTAGGCACTGAAGCTTTCTTT
NA	NA	TRBV7-2	TRBJ2-3	CASSFYSDTQYF	TGTGCCAGCAGCTTCTATTCAGATACGCAGTATTTT
medium-sized	TRBD1	TRBV18	TRBJ1-4	CASSPEKDRGGEKLFF	TGTGCCAGCTCACCGGAGAAAGACAGGGGAGGTGAAAAACTGTTTTTT
NA	TRBD2	TRBV19	TRBJ2-7	CASRAGVEQYF	TGTGCCAGTAGGGCGGGAGTCGAGCAGTACTTC
NA	NA	TRBV18	TRBJ2-7	CASSPGPTGTYEQYF	TGTGCCAGCTCACCGGGGCCGACAGGCACCTACGAGCAGTACTTC
NA	NA	TRBV11-2	TRBJ2-1	CASSEANNEQFF	TGTGCCAGCAGCGAGGCTAACAATGAGCAGTTCTTC
NA	NA	TRBV5-4	TRBJ2-7	CASSRAYEQYF	TGTGCCAGCAGCCGTGCCTACGAGCAGTACTTC
NA	NA	TRBV7-2	TRBJ1-6	CASSPQHSTSYISPLHF	TGTGCCAGCAGCCCACAGCACTCCACCTCCTATATCTCACCCCTCCACTTT
NA	TRBD2	TRBV7-9	TRBJ2-1	CASSLGSVAGGFNEQFF	TGTGCCAGCAGCTTAGGCAGCGTAGCGGGAGGATTCAATGAGCAGTTCTTC
NA	TRBD1	TRBV27	TRBJ1-6	CASSLFGQGVNSPLHF	TGTGCCAGCAGTTTGTTTGGACAGGGGGTTAATTCACCCCTCCACTTT
NA	NA	TRBV6-5	TRBJ2-7	CASSANRVPYEQYF	TGTGCCAGCAGTGCGAACAGGGTTCCCTACGAGCAGTACTTC
few	NA	TRBV7-8	TRBJ1-3	CASSRQGQYGNTIYF	TGTGCCAGCAGCCGGCAGGGCCAGTATGGAAACACCATATATTTT
NA	NA	TRBV5-1	TRBJ1-2	CASSLEPGANYGYTF	TGCGCCAGCAGCTTGGAACCCGGCGCGAACTATGGCTACACCTTC
NA	TRBD2	TRBV7-9	TRBJ2-1	CASSRNREGDNEQFF	TGTGCCAGCAGCCGGAACCGGGAGGGTGACAATGAGCAGTTCTTC
NA	TRBD1	TRBV7-2	TRBJ2-4	CASSSMDRGGNIQYF	TGTGCCAGCAGCTCAATGGACAGGGGAGGAAACATTCAGTACTTC
NA	TRBD2	TRBV7-2	TRBJ2-1	CASSLEGTSGRAGEQFF	TGTGCCAGCAGCTTAGAGGGGACTAGCGGGAGGGCCGGTGAGCAGTTCTTC
NA	NA	TRBV6-1	TRBJ1-6	CASTYGGSDNSPLHF	TGTGCCAGCACCTATGGGGGGTCGGATAATTCACCCCTCCACTTT